The 26 T cell receptor beta chains given below trace back to one sample, sequenced in a study of blood T cell repertoires in COVID-19. Assay used: immunoSEQ multiplex PCR; TCRdb lists only in-frame clones, some missing. The table shows about 140,000 clones, with under 80% occurring only once. The sample taken for sequencing was peripheral blood. Every receptor here comes from a man aged 80 or over with acute or convalescent COVID-19.

The V and J genes are TRBV6-5 and TRBJ2-7; 7 bases match TRBD1. Trimming removed 5 bases from V and 2 bases from J; junction bases left unmatched: 3. The germline V gene encodes CDR1 MNHEY and CDR2 SVGAGI. The length of the CDR3 is 13 residues. The CDR3 here is CASSTQGAYEQYF. The CDR3 bases are TGTGCCAGCAGTACCCAGGGGGCCTACGAGCAGTACTTC.

The chain joins TRBV4-1 to TRBJ1-1; D is undetermined. CDR3 length: 16 residues. V was pared by 4 bases and J by 5 bases, with 20 bases between. Germline CDR1 MGHRA, CDR2 YSYEKL. Written as DNA, the CDR3 is TGCGCCAGCAGCCGACCCTGGATTACGGGATGGACTGAAGCTTTCTTT. As protein: CASSRPWITGWTEAFF.

J is TRBJ1-1 and V is TRBV7-9; 10 bases are shared with TRBD1. The length of the CDR3 is 16 residues. Germline-derived CDR1 and CDR2 are SEHNR and FQNEAQ (reference sequence). The trim removed 1 base at V and 1 base at J, leaving 3 bases unmatched. The CDR3 loop reads CASSLGQGAANTEAFF. Written as DNA, the CDR3 is TGTGCCAGCAGCTTAGGACAGGGGGCTGCGAACACTGAAGCTTTCTTT.

The chain recombines TRBV18 with TRBJ2-1; possibly TRBD2 for D (7 bases). V was trimmed by 1 base and J by 7 bases, leaving 14 bases between them. The germline gives CDR1 KGHSH, CDR2 LQKENI. CDR3 length equals 15 residues. The chain's CDR3 is CASSPQPGGWNEQFF. CDR3 nucleotides: TGTGCCAGCTCACCACAACCGGGGGGCTGGAATGAGCAGTTCTTC.

This clone is a singleton in its sample. The chain combines TRBV7-9 with TRBJ1-3; the match to TRBD1 covers 12 bases. The CDR3 loop spans 18 amino acids. V was clipped by 4 bases and J by 4 bases; unmatched bases: 11. The germline gives CDR1 SEHNR, CDR2 FQNEAQ (reference sequence). CDR3 residues: CASSSPPGQGASGNTIYF. The CDR3 DNA reads TGTGCCAGCAGCTCCCCCCCGGGACAGGGGGCTTCGGGAAACACCATATATTTT.

The chain combines TRBV19 with TRBJ1-6, with a tentative D call TRBD1 (5 bases). The V gene's germline CDR1 is LNHDA and CDR2 SQIVND (reference sequence). The CDR3 is 16 amino acids. The germline V and J ends were trimmed by 5 bases and 0 bases, with 11 bases remaining between them. CDR3 sequence reads: CASSDSGSSYNSPLHF. In DNA, the CDR3 is TGTGCCAGTAGTGACAGTGGAAGCTCCTATAATTCACCCCTCCACTTT.

A word on this clone: Other DNA sequences from this sample encode an identical CDR3 as well. The chain combines TRBV19 with TRBJ1-2, with no clear D. V lost 5 bases, J lost 3 bases, and 7 bases lay in between. The CDR3 has 12 residues. Germline V gene data show CDR1 as LNHDA and CDR2 as SQIVND (reference sequence). CDR3 loop: CASSGQDYGYTF. For the CDR3, the DNA is TGTGCCAGTAGTGGGCAGGACTATGGCTACACCTTC.

This clone was seen just once. The chain has TRBV11-3 and TRBJ2-1; maybe TRBD2 (6 bases). The germline CDR1 and CDR2 sequences are SGHNT and YENEEA. The CDR3 contains 15 residues. V was pared by 3 bases and J by 2 bases, with 11 bases between. The CDR3 nucleotides read TGTGCCAGCAGCTTCCGTGGCGGGGCCTACAATGAGCAGTTCTTC. Protein: CASSFRGGAYNEQFF.

The chain is built from TRBV7-2 and TRBJ1-4, with a possible D match to TRBD1 (5 bases). Germline V gene data show CDR1 as SGHTA and CDR2 as FQGNSA. This CDR3 spans 13 amino acids. Trimming removed 6 bases from V and 8 bases from J, with 13 bases in between. CDR3 loop: CASSYTGAEKLFF. The CDR3 region has the DNA TGTGCCAGCAGTTACACAGGCGCCGAAAAACTGTTTTTT.

The chain recombines TRBV5-1 with TRBJ1-1; D unclear. This CDR3 region has 15 residues. Germline lookup yields CDR1 SGHRS and CDR2 YFSETQ. Trimming took off 1 base at V and 1 base at J, with 11 bases between the two ends. The CDR3 loop is CASSLISSSNTEAFF. The CDR3 region has the DNA TGCGCCAGCAGCTTGATATCGAGCTCGAACACTGAAGCTTTCTTT. Together with reference TRBV5-1 and TRBJ1-1, the CDR3 gives the full variable domain: KAGVTQTPRYLIKTRGQQVTLSCSPISGHRSVSWYQQTPGQGLQFLFEYFSETQRNKGNFPGRFSGRQFSNSRSEMNVSTLELGDSALYLCASSLISSSNTEAFFGQGTRLTVV.

This clone has just one count. The chain couples TRBV7-2 to TRBJ1-2; TRBD1 aligns across 12 bases. This CDR3 has 13 residues. The germline V gene has CDR1 SGHTA and CDR2 FQGNSA. Trimming cost V 6 bases and J 7 bases; bases outside gene matches: 3. The CDR3 here is CASRGTGGFGYTF. CDR3 nucleotides: TGTGCCAGCAGGGGGACAGGGGGCTTTGGCTACACCTTC.

In this sample, this clone turned up once. V is TRBV20-1 and J is TRBJ2-1; 9 positions agree with TRBD2. The trim removed 3 bases at V and 5 bases at J, leaving 5 bases unmatched. Germline assignment: CDR1 DFQATT and CDR2 SNEGSKA (reference sequence). The CDR3 sequence is 14 residues long. CDR3 bases: TGCAGTGCTAGTTGGAGCGGGGGGAACAATGAGCAGTTCTTC. Its protein product is CSASWSGGNNEQFF.

This chain joins TRBV7-8 and TRBJ1-2; 12 nucleotides agree with TRBD1. Trimming cost V 1 base and J 8 bases; bases outside gene matches: 2. Per the germline V gene, CDR1 is SGHVS and CDR2 is FQNEAQ. The CDR3 is 14 residues long. The CDR3: CASSLGGTGGGYTF. In DNA form, the CDR3 reads TGTGCCAGCAGCTTAGGAGGGACAGGGGGCGGCTACACCTTC.

This clone was observed once. V gene TRBV7-3 combines with J gene TRBJ2-3; the match to TRBD1 covers 7 bases. This CDR3 has 15 amino acids. The junction had 4 bases not matched to a gene; V was cut back by 2 bases and J by 2 bases. Germline V gene sequence: CDR1 SGHTA, CDR2 FQGTGA. The CDR3 is CASSLRDSNTDTQYF. CDR3 bases: TGTGCCAGCAGCTTACGGGACAGTAACACAGATACGCAGTATTTT.

The chain joins TRBV19 to TRBJ1-6, with a possible D match to TRBD1 (5 bases). CDR1 is LNHDA, CDR2 SQIVND, per germline (reference sequence). V lost 5 bases and J 15 bases, leaving 23 bases between the germline ends. The CDR3 covers 15 residues. The CDR3 loop reads CASSFTWAGQVGLHF. In DNA form, the CDR3 reads TGTGCCAGTAGTTTCACCTGGGCAGGGCAGGTCGGCCTCCACTTT.

The chain joins TRBV19 to TRBJ2-7, with 7 bases matching TRBD1. This CDR3 spans 13 amino acids. J gave up 3 bases and V 1 base, and 0 bases lay outside the gene matches. In germline, CDR1 is LNHDA, CDR2 SQIVND (reference sequence). Here the CDR3 DNA reads TGTGCCAGTAGTATAGCAGGGGGCTACGAGCAGTACTTC. Its protein product is CASSIAGGYEQYF.

The J gene is TRBJ1-5, the V gene TRBV28, with a possible D match to TRBD1 (6 bases). V dropped 6 bases and J dropped 2 bases, with 17 bases sitting between them. The CDR3 runs 16 residues. The germline V gene encodes CDR1 MDHEN and CDR2 SYDVKM. CDR3 in amino acids: CASSPRGQFGNQPQHF. The CDR3 nucleotides read TGTGCCAGCAGCCCCCGGGGACAATTCGGCAATCAGCCCCAGCATTTT.

This chain connects TRBV11-2 to TRBJ2-6; D is possibly TRBD1 (5 bases). There are 17 residues in the CDR3. The germline V and J ends were trimmed by 3 bases and 1 base, with 13 bases remaining between them. Germline lookup yields CDR1 SGHAT and CDR2 FQNNGV. CDR3 residues: CASSFDLGVSGANVLTF. The CDR3 bases are TGTGCCAGCAGCTTTGACTTAGGGGTTTCTGGGGCCAACGTCCTGACTTTC. The complete variable domain, with remaining parts taken from reference TRBV11-2 and TRBJ2-6, reads EAGVAQSPRYKIIEKRQSVAFWCNPISGHATLYWYQQILGQGPKLLIQFQNNGVVDDSQLPKDRFSAERLKGVDSTLKIQPAKLEDSAVYLCASSFDLGVSGANVLTFGAGSRLTVL.

This clone was recorded a few times. The chain combines TRBV7-3 with TRBJ1-2; D not certain. This CDR3 spans 13 amino acids. Looked up from germline, CDR1 is SGHTA and CDR2 is FQGTGA. Between the trimmed V and J ends, which lost 1 base and 8 bases, there was a span of 11 bases. The DNA for the CDR3 is TGTGCCAGCAGCTTAAACATGGGCGACGGCTACACCTTC. Translation gives CASSLNMGDGYTF.

The chain carries TRBV6-5 and TRBJ2-3, with D possibly being TRBD2 (6 bases). Trimming left V 6 bases short and J 0 bases short, with 10 bases between. This CDR3 is 14 amino acids long. Germline assignment: CDR1 MNHEY and CDR2 SVGAGI. DNA of the CDR3: TGTGCCAGCAGCTCGGGACTTAGCACAGATACGCAGTATTTT. Its translation is CASSSGLSTDTQYF.

The V call is TRBV2, the J call TRBJ1-1, with D maybe TRBD1 (5 bases). CDR1 and CDR2 from the germline V gene are SNHLY and FYNNEI. Trimming cost V 8 bases and J 0 bases, with 13 bases left between them. This CDR3 spans 14 amino acids. CDR3 sequence: CASQPLRVNTEAFF. CDR3 nucleotide sequence: TGTGCCAGCCAACCGCTCAGGGTGAACACTGAAGCTTTCTTT.

This chain joins TRBV5-6 and TRBJ2-1; perhaps TRBD1 as D (5 bases). The length of the CDR3 is 14 residues. Germline lookup yields CDR1 SGHDT and CDR2 YYEEEE. The V end lost 2 bases, the J end lost 6 bases, and 12 bases lay between the germline ends. The CDR3 is CASSFLQGSNEQFF. Here the CDR3 DNA reads TGTGCCAGCAGCTTCCTCCAGGGATCCAATGAGCAGTTCTTC. The full variable domain, rest sourced from reference TRBV5-6 and TRBJ2-1, is DAGVTQSPTHLIKTRGQQVTLRCSPKSGHDTVSWYQQALGQGPQFIFQYYEEEERQRGNFPDRFSGHQFPNYSSELNVNALLLGDSALYLCASSFLQGSNEQFFGPGTRLTVL.

This clone occurred a few times. This rearrangement joins TRBV7-2 to TRBJ1-4; perhaps TRBD1 as D (5 bases). Trimming removed 5 bases from V and 8 bases from J, with 12 bases in between. The CDR3 spans 13 residues. CDR1 is SGHTA and CDR2 is FQGNSA in the germline V gene. The CDR3 reads CASSRDGGEKLFF. The CDR3, as DNA: TGTGCCAGCAGCCGGGACGGGGGGGAAAAACTGTTTTTT.

The CDR3 nucleotides read TGCGCCAGCAGCCAAGATAACAGGGATCAAGAGACCCAGTACTTC. Translation gives CASSQDNRDQETQYF. The V and J genes are TRBV4-3 and TRBJ2-5, with D maybe TRBD1 (6 bases). The germline V gene has CDR1 LGHNA and CDR2 YSLEER. Trimming stripped 0 bases from V and 2 bases from J, with 10 bases between. This CDR3 is 15 amino acids long.

V and J are TRBV7-9 and TRBJ1-2; D not certain. Deletions cut 0 bases from V and 8 bases from J, with 10 bases between. The CDR3 runs to 13 residues. CDR1 and CDR2 (germline): SEHNR, FQNEAQ (reference sequence). CDR3 DNA: TGTGCCAGCAGCTTAGCGCTTGGGGAGGGCTACACCTTC. Its protein is CASSLALGEGYTF. The variable domain in full, with the rest retrieved from reference TRBV7-9 and TRBJ1-2, is DTGVSQNPRHKITKRGQNVTFRCDPISEHNRLYWYRQTLGQGPEFLTYFQNEAQLEKSRLLSDRFSAERPKGSFSTLEIQRTEQGDSAMYLCASSLALGEGYTFGSGTRLTVV.

The chain carries TRBV7-2 and TRBJ2-2, with 7 bases lining up with TRBD1. Trimming cost V 5 bases and J 2 bases; bases outside gene matches: 8. The CDR3 length is 16 residues. Germline V gene lookup returns CDR1 SGHTA and CDR2 FQGNSA. The CDR3 loop reads CASSAHRGPNTGELFF. CDR3 sequence (DNA): TGTGCCAGCAGCGCCCATAGGGGGCCAAACACCGGGGAGCTGTTTTTT.